This T cell receptor beta chain was captured in a study of cytomegalovirus exposure and HLA in healthy donors (dated by TCRdb to about 2017). Some background on the complete study: An earlier analysis of some 550 of the donors reported more than 250 Gb of sequence data and approximately 110 million unique TCR beta sequences from roughly 180 million T cells. Genome-wide SNP genotypes for about three fifths of the roughly 670 donors were used in a later genetic analysis, which treated that subset as a discovery cohort. The genetic ancestry cluster associated with self-reported Caucasian donors included 81% of the approximately 410 genotyped donors. Typing coverage varied by locus: roughly 620-640 donors for A, B, C, DRB1 and DQB1; 500 to 550 for DQA1; more than 600 for DPA1; fewer than 480 for DPB1. To study patterns of TCR occurrence, a later analysis re-analyzed previously published TCR beta repertoires from several hundred donors and added high-resolution HLA genotyping. High-throughput TCR immunosequencing, statistical association of individual TCRs with disease status, and machine learning were combined to predict cytomegalovirus infection status. HLA typing included class I and class II loci at four-digit resolution. An early release that covered about 600 HLA-typed donors contained approximately 290 gigabases of sequencing data and about 93 million unique TCR sequences. Donor age, sex, ethnicity and CMV serostatus were collected together with the repertoire data. The study aimed to test whether signatures of past pathogen exposure could be identified by cataloging public T cell receptors. Every discovery cohort repertoire had been produced on one sequencing platform. To decide whether each TCR beta V gene segment behaved as functional or pseudogenic, an earlier analysis of approximately 620 of the donors relied on high-throughput TCR beta sequencing. Rather than using new phenotypic data, the later analysis identified candidate immune exposures from TCR beta sequences and from how often those sequences occurred across donors. The study profiled the T cell repertoires of hundreds of subjects by immunosequencing and related them to cytomegalovirus serostatus. A separate validation cohort of 100 to 150 different subjects was used in addition to the 666-subject first cohort. Because of strong linkage in the cohort, five DR-DQ haplotypes were treated as single units for association and clustering. On average, roughly 200,000 unique TCR beta nucleotide sequences were sequenced per donor among 398 genotyped donors of the cohort, with roughly 20% of those sequences being non-productive. Broad study findings and their caveats: According to a later analysis, most CMV-associated TCR beta chains appeared to be HLA-restricted, and the HLA associations seemed to be driven largely by CMV exposure. An association between a missense DCLRE1C variant and V-gene and J-gene trimming of TCR beta chains was found in a later genetic analysis and replicated in an independent cohort. A further reported finding was that TCR beta sequences accurately predicted the HLA-A and HLA-B alleles for most subjects in the first cohort. In both the original and validation cohorts, the classifier was reported to diagnose cytomegalovirus status with high specificity and sensitivity. Broadly in line with IMGT annotations, most TCR beta V segments showed up in productive rearrangements about 87% or about 30% of the time in an earlier analysis of 587 of the donors. Because HLA typing was unavailable for some donors at each locus, only the typed subset was used in association tests. In this cohort, only TCR beta chains were sequenced, and detectable features were limited by the absence of alpha or paired-chain data. A few of the identified cytomegalovirus-associated TCR beta chains were confirmed in vitro to be specific for cytomegalovirus antigens. Fewer than 20 rarely observed V segments, including chromosome 9 orphons, were excluded from the earlier analysis of approximately 500 of the donors because counts were too low. For the cohort, immune exposure information was limited to CMV serostatus. Specific HLA alleles were associated with 15,000 to 20,000 TCR beta sequences at a false discovery rate of 0.05 in a later analysis. A later analysis reported that several top co-occurrence clusters appeared linked to parvovirus B19, influenza, CMV and Epstein-Barr virus. It was suggested by the authors that the approach could potentially be generalized to other disease states and immunological phenotypes. Most TCR sequences were seen in very few donors, while some public TCRs were found in many individuals. Roughly uniform sequencing depth across donors was assumed in presence/absence analyses, although this assumption may not hold. In a later analysis, TCR association rates were found to vary across HLA loci, with the most associated TCRs seen for DRB1 alleles and the fewest for HLA-C alleles. The sequencing pipeline was judged likely to have produced a cluster of highly shared sequence variants as a technical artifact. Correlated functional status among segregating V segments might be attributable to linkage disequilibrium, but an unknown experimental factor could not be ruled out. When HLA alleles, especially DR and DQ, strongly co-occurred, attributing TCR associations to individual alleles was difficult. Compared with the approximately 670-donor mean, donors in an Asian-associated ancestry cluster had fewer N-insertions in productive TCRs, according to a later genetic analysis. The study listed 150 to 200 TCR beta chains as associated with cytomegalovirus. Some IMGT-functional V segments, including TRBV6-2 and TRBV6-3, could not be told apart with the 87-base-pair reads, so those segments were excluded. In a later analysis, HLA-associated TCR beta chains were found to be more clonally expanded and to have lower generation probabilities than equally common non-associated chains.

Library preparation employed the immunoSEQ multiplex PCR assay. The multiplex PCR relied on a mix of 60 forward primers for TCR Vbeta segments and 13 reverse primers for TCR Jbeta segments. The CDR3 region of rearranged TCR beta genes was amplified from genomic DNA by a multiplex PCR assay. On the Illumina HiSeq System, the amplified TCR beta libraries were sequenced as 87-base-pair reads. In the source study's methods: Across the 500 to 700 repertoires, a later analysis counted about 81 million unique TCR beta chains, 9.5 million to 12 million of which were shared by at least two donors. Raw reads were error-corrected and collapsed into unique sequences with a nearest-neighbor algorithm that merged closely related sequences to remove PCR and sequencing errors. To assign V, D and J gene segments, CDR3 sequences were aligned to IMGT reference sequences. Each retained sequence needed at least a six-nucleotide match to both a V gene segment and a J gene segment. Rearrangements were called productive when the CDR3 lacked stop codons and stayed in frame with V and J; all others were non-productive. Following IMGT convention, CDR3 was defined as the stretch from the second conserved V-encoded cysteine to the conserved J-encoded phenylalanine. Sequences without an unambiguous match to a single V gene segment were excluded from the earlier analysis of a few hundred of the donors. In an earlier analysis of 450 to 700 of the donors, V segments were called functional above 56.7% productive rearrangements and were called segregating when the between-donor standard deviation exceeded 5%. A statistical classification framework was built for diagnosing cytomegalovirus status from the catalog of TCR beta chain sequences. V and J gene assignment, in a later analysis, came from comparing TCR nucleotide sequences with IMGT/GENE-DB human TR gene sequences. Using the TCRdist pipeline, a later analysis assigned CDR3 sequences along with most-parsimonious VDJ recombination scenarios. In a later analysis, each TCR beta chain was defined by its CDR3 amino acid sequence together with its V-gene family, and reads lacking a unique V-gene family were excluded. A later analysis removed 592 highly shared, low-generation-probability nucleotide sequences to deal with suspected cross-contamination and a sequencing artifact. A later analysis calculated a clonal expansion index for each public chain from normalized within-repertoire ranks of inferred template counts. In a later analysis, generation probabilities were computed with a VDJ recombination model fitted to out-of-frame rearrangements, and the resulting probabilities were checked against IGoR. Hypergeometric tests were used in a later analysis to score TCR-TCR, TCR-HLA and TCR-CMV co-occurrence, with a repertoire-size bias correction applied to the TCR pairs. A later analysis estimated false discovery rates by permuting HLA or CMV assignments 20 times. In a later analysis, co-occurring TCRs were grouped with DBSCAN, and TCRdist sequence similarity was added when clustering was performed within HLA-allele-positive subsets. Co-occurrence clustering excluded repertoires with fewer than 30,000 or more than 120,000 public chains, plus five with anomalous nucleotide sharing. The table was pulled from immuneACCESS by TCRdb, which kept in-frame rearrangements only. Such tables lose some clones; where checked, under half of the loss comes from unresolved V genes, and the rest has no known cause. The V and J calls and the clone size are those of that table, but D and trimming were determined from the DNA. The sample table shows around 140,000 clones, and more than 8% are seen once. The ten largest make up 1.8% of the sample.

Trimming takes 5 bases off V and 2 bases off J; junction bases not matched to a gene: 7. Inclusive of the bounding cysteine and phenylalanine, the CDR3 is 18 residues long. CDR3 DNA is the only sequence kept; it has 54 bases, read in frame from the first base. In the germline V gene (reference sequence), CDR1 corresponds to WNHNN and CDR2 to SYGVQD. The cohort comprised some 730 healthy bone marrow donors. At the time of sampling, every cohort member was nominally healthy, though immune exposures that went unrecorded were likely present. The donor tested CMV seronegative and was one of the 352 seronegative cohort members. A peripheral blood sample was provided by each donor, and peripheral blood mononuclear cells were used for TCR beta sequencing. Genomic DNA was extracted from the blood cell samples with the Qiagen DNeasy Blood Extraction Kit. This clone has just a few counts. What this receptor recognizes is not known. No base quality information exists; no much larger clone differs at one position.

The TCR was taken from a man aged 50 or older in good health and CMV-seronegative. Sequencing input: PBMCs. The chain employs TRBV10-1 and TRBJ2-1; TRBD2 lines up with 15 middle nucleotides. Read as DNA, the sequence is TGCGCCAGCAGTATTGGACTAGCGGGAGGGCCCCCCTACAATGAGCAGTTCTTC. This sequence encodes CASSIGLAGGPPYNEQFF.